The subject of this entry is one TCR beta chain. CDR3 length: 13 amino acids. With 7 bases removed from V and 8 bases from J, the gap between germline ends came to 12 bases. Per the germline V gene, CDR1 is MDHEN and CDR2 is SYDVKM. The sample originates from a study of early T cells in non-severe SARS-CoV-2 infection. Study at large: Sequencing input comprised bulk RNA from unsorted whole blood; chain pairing was not available.

Each CDR3 protein is one row after TCRdb ran MiXCR on the 5' RACE reads. The table has under 55,000 distinct CDR3 sequences, 11% seen once. The chain couples TRBV28 to TRBJ1-6; D gene uncertain. The sequence came from an adult who was a healthcare worker with PCR-confirmed SARS-CoV-2 infection or an uninfected control (not recorded which). The sequenced material came from whole blood. This CDR3 is CASNDRGDSPLHF. CDR3 DNA sequence: TGTGCCAGCAATGACCGGGGAGATTCACCCCTCCACTTT. The complete variable domain, with remaining parts taken from reference TRBV28 and TRBJ1-6, reads DVKVTQSSRYLVKRTGEKVFLECVQDMDHENMFWYRQDPGLGLRLIYFSYDVKMKEKGDIPEGYSVSREKKERFSLILESASTNQTSMYLCASNDRGDSPLHFGNGTRLTVT.